A selection of T cell receptor beta chains follows, all from one sample in a study of CD8 T cells in ankylosing spondylitis. TCRdb fed the 5' RACE reads into MiXCR, producing one record per CDR3 protein. The repertoire consists of about 90,000 distinct CDR3 sequences, with about 9% occurring once and the leading ten covering 30%. The sample comprised blood, either unsorted or a sorted T cell fraction (not recorded which). All receptors derive from a male donor with ankylosing spondylitis. Both conserved end residues are part of each CDR3. A D gene is named only where the DNA matches it firmly. For some rows the clone size is stated as once, few or many, or as a class when expanded; others skip it.

D gene	clone size	V gene	J gene	CDR3 length	CDR3 DNA	CDR3 protein
.	.	TRBV5-6	TRBJ2-7	14	TGTGCCAGCAGCCAGTTAGAGTCGAGCTACGAGCAGTACTTC	CASSQLESSYEQYF
.	few	TRBV5-1	TRBJ1-1	14	TGCGCCAGCAGCTTGTCTGAGATGAACACTGAAGCTTTCTTT	CASSLSEMNTEAFF
.	.	TRBV30	TRBJ1-1	11	TGTGCCTGGAGTGTAGGGACTGAAGCTTTCTTT	CAWSVGTEAFF
.	many	TRBV5-5	TRBJ2-1	13	TGTGCCAGCAGCTTGAACAACTACAATGAGCAGTTCTTC	CASSLNNYNEQFF
.	many	TRBV24-1	TRBJ2-3	14	TGTGCCACCAGTGATCTGGCAATGGCAGATACGCAGTATTTT	CATSDLAMADTQYF
TRBD2	few	TRBV7-9	TRBJ2-7	17	TGTGCCAGCAGCCCACGCCTGACTAGCGGCCGTGTCTACGAGCAGTACTTC	CASSPRLTSGRVYEQYF
.	.	TRBV5-4	TRBJ2-7	13	TGTGCCAGCAGCTTGGACAGGGAGTACGAGCAGTACTTC	CASSLDREYEQYF
.	few	TRBV2	TRBJ2-7	13	TGTGCCAGCAGTGACCCGTCAATCTACGAGCAGTACTTC	CASSDPSIYEQYF
.	.	TRBV27	TRBJ2-7	13	TGTGCCAGCAGTTTCCCAGGGGCCTACGAGCAGTACTTC	CASSFPGAYEQYF
TRBD2	many	TRBV27	TRBJ2-1	11	TGTGCCAGCAGTTACGGGACTAGCGCGTTCTTC	CASSYGTSAFF
TRBD2	few	TRBV27	TRBJ2-1	18	TGTGCCAGCAGCTCCGGGACTAGCGGGGGCGGCCCCTACAATGAGCAGTTCTTC	CASSSGTSGGGPYNEQFF
TRBD2	many	TRBV20-1	TRBJ2-3	15	TGCAGTGCTAGTGTTCCTCTCCTAGCGGAAGATACGCAGTATTTT	CSASVPLLAEDTQYF
.	.	TRBV5-4	TRBJ2-7	11	TGTGCCAGCATCGCACGGGGAGAGCAGTACTTC	CASIARGEQYF
TRBD2	.	TRBV7-8	TRBJ2-5	14	TGTGCCAGCAGCACGCGGACTAGCCAAGAGACCCAGTACTTC	CASSTRTSQETQYF
.	few	TRBV7-9	TRBJ2-5	16	TGTGCCAGCAGCTCCCCCCTCTCACGGGAGAGGGAGACCCAGTACTTC	CASSSPLSRERETQYF
.	.	TRBV27	TRBJ2-1	14	TGTGCCAGCAGTTTACCCAGGGGGGGCTCTGAGCAGTTCTTC	CASSLPRGGSEQFF
TRBD1	many	TRBV3-1	TRBJ2-7	15	TGTGCCAGCAGCCAGGACCGGGACAGGGGCCTCGAGCAGTACTTC	CASSQDRDRGLEQYF
TRBD2	few	TRBV7-8	TRBJ2-1	14	TGTGCCAGCAGTTCTCCGGGACTAGCAGAGGAGCAGTTCTTC	CASSSPGLAEEQFF
.	.	TRBV19	TRBJ1-2	11	TGTGCCAGTAGTCGTCCCGGGGTTACCACCTTC	CASSRPGVTTF
.	.	TRBV2	TRBJ2-1	11	TGTGCCAGCGGACTTCCCAATGAGCAGTTCTTC	CASGLPNEQFF
.	.	TRBV6-5	TRBJ1-2	15	TGTGCCAGCAGTTACGTGGACAACCCTAACTATGGCTACACCTTC	CASSYVDNPNYGYTF
.	.	TRBV5-1	TRBJ1-5	15	TGCGCCAGCAGCTTGGGGGCAGGGACTGGTCAGCCCCAGCATTTT	CASSLGAGTGQPQHF
.	.	TRBV7-2	TRBJ2-5	15	TGTGCCAGCAGCTTAGCGAGTTACAGCCCGGAGACCCAGTACTTC	CASSLASYSPETQYF
TRBD2	few	TRBV6-2/TRBV6-3	TRBJ2-3	17	TGTGCCAGCAGTTCTACTAGCGGCTGGGAAATTGTAGATACGCAGTATTTT	CASSSTSGWEIVDTQYF
.	.	TRBV2	TRBJ2-1	15	TGTGCCAGCAGTTCCCGGGACATAAACGTGGATGAGCAGTTCTTC	CASSSRDINVDEQFF
.	.	TRBV9	TRBJ1-1	18	TGTGCCAGCAGCGTCAGAGGAGGGGCGCAGGGTCCGCATACTGAAGCTTTCTTT	CASSVRGGAQGPHTEAFF
TRBD2	.	TRBV11-1	TRBJ2-1	14	TGTGCCAGCAGAGTAGCGGGAACGCACAATGAGCAGTTCTTC	CASRVAGTHNEQFF
.	.	TRBV27	TRBJ2-7	15	TGTGCCAGCAGTTCTACTCTCGGGCTCTCCTACGAGCAGTACTTC	CASSSTLGLSYEQYF